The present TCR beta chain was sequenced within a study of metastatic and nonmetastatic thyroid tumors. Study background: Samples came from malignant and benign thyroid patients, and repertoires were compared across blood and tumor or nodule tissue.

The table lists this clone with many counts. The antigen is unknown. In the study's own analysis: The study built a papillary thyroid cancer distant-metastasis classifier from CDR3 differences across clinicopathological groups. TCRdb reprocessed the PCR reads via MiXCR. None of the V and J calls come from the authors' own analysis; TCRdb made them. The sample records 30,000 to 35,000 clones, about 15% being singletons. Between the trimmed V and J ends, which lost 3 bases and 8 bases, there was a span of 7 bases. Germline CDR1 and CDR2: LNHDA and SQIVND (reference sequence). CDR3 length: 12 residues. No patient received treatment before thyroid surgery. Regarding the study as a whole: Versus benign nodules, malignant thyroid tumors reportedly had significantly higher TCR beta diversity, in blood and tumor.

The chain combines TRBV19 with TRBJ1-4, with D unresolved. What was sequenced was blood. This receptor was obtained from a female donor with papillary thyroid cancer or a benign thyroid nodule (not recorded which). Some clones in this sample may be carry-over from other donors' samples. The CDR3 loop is CASSMTGEKLFF. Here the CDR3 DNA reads TGTGCCAGTAGTATGACGGGAGAAAAACTGTTTTTT.